Listed below are T cell receptor beta chains from one sample, sequenced in a study of spatial heterogeneity in lung cancer. TCRdb recomputed calls from the 5' RACE reads with MiXCR, one row per CDR3 protein. The table includes about 78,000 distinct CDR3 sequences, 7% to 9% detected once. Material: PBMCs, obtained at surgery. The receptors were gathered from a male donor with early-stage non-small cell lung cancer. Both conserved end residues are part of each CDR3. The order of the fields is D gene, CDR3 length, J gene, clone size, V gene, CDR3 protein, CDR3 DNA. The D gene is left open where the match is weak. Some rows mark clone size as missing; the rest say once, few, many or name a class of expanded clone.

. 14 TRBJ1-2 many TRBV5-8 CASRFDRRIYGYTF TGTGCCAGCAGATTCGACAGGCGGATCTATGGCTACACCTTC
. 13 TRBJ2-5 many TRBV7-3 CASSPGVQETQYF TGTGCCAGCAGCCCGGGGGTCCAAGAGACCCAGTACTTC
. 11 TRBJ1-2 many TRBV5-5 CASSQTYGYTF TGTGCCAGCAGCCAAACTTATGGCTACACCTTC
. 12 TRBJ2-1 many TRBV5-1 CASGAGYNEQFF TGCGCCAGCGGAGCTGGATACAATGAGCAGTTCTTC
. 14 TRBJ2-1 few TRBV6-5 CASSYSPTYNEQFF TGTGCCAGCAGTTACTCGCCTACCTACAATGAGCAGTTCTTC
. 12 TRBJ1-3 . TRBV18 CASSPDGNTIYF TGTGCCAGCTCGCCTGATGGAAACACCATATATTTT
TRBD2 13 TRBJ2-3 many TRBV20-1 CSTKLAGEAAQYF TGCAGCACCAAACTAGCGGGAGAGGCGGCGCAGTATTTT
TRBD2 16 TRBJ2-3 few TRBV18 CASSPAPRTSPDTQYF TGTGCCAGCTCCCCAGCCCCGCGGACTAGTCCCGATACGCAGTATTTT
TRBD1 14 TRBJ1-5 many TRBV6-1 CASSGDSRNQPQHF TGTGCCAGCAGTGGGGACAGTCGGAATCAGCCCCAGCATTTT
. 16 TRBJ1-4 many TRBV7-2 CASSLAVLATNEKLFF TGTGCCAGCAGCTTAGCTGTCCTGGCGACTAATGAAAAACTGTTTTTT
TRBD1 15 TRBJ1-2 many TRBV3-1 CASSLSGTGAHGYTF TGTGCCAGCAGCCTTTCCGGGACAGGGGCCCATGGCTACACCTTC